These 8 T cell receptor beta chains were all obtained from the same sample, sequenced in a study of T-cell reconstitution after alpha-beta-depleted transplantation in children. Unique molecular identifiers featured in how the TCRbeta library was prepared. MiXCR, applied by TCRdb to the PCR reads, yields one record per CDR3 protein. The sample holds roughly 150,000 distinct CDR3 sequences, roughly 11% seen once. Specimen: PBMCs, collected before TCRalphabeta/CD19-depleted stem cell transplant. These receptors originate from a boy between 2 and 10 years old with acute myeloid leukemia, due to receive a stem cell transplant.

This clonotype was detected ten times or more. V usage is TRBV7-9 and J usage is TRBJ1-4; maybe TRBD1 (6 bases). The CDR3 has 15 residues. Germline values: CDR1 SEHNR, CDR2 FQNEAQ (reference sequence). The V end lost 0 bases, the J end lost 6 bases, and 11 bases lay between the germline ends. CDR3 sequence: CASSLAWEGDEKLFF. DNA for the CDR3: TGTGCCAGCAGCTTAGCCTGGGAGGGGGATGAAAAACTGTTTTTT.

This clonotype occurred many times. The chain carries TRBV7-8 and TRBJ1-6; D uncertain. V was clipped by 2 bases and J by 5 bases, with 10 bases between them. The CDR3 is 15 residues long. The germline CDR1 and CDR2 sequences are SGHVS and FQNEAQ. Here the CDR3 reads CASSLIRNNNSPLHF. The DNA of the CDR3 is TGTGCCAGCAGCTTAATTCGGAATAATAATTCACCCCTCCACTTT.

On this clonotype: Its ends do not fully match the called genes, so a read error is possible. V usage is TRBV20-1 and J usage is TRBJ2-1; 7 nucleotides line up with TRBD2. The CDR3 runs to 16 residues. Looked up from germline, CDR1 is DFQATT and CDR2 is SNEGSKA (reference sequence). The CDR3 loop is CCARHQIAGAYNEQFF. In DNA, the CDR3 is TGCTGTGCGAGACATCAAATAGCGGGTGCCTACAATGAGCAGTTCTTC.

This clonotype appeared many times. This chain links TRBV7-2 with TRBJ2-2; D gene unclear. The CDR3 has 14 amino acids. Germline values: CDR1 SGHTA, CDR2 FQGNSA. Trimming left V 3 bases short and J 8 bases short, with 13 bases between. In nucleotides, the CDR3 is TGTGCCAGCAGCTTTGGGATTCGAGGAGGGGAGCTGTTTTTT. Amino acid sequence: CASSFGIRGGELFF.

Here the CDR3 DNA reads TGTGCCAGCAGCGCAGAGACAGGGCCCAATGAGCAGTTCTTC. Its translation: CASSAETGPNEQFF. The chain couples TRBV7-8 to TRBJ2-1; TRBD1 aligns across 7 bases. The CDR3 runs to 14 residues. The V segment lost 5 bases and the J segment 6 bases; nucleotides outside the gene matches: 7. Looked up from germline, CDR1 is SGHVS and CDR2 is FQNEAQ.

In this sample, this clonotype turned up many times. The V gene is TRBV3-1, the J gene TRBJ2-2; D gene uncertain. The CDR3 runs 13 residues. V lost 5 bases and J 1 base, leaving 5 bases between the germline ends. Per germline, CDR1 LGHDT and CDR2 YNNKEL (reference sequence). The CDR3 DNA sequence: TGTGCCAGCAGCACCATGAACACCGGGGAGCTGTTTTTT. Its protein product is CASSTMNTGELFF.

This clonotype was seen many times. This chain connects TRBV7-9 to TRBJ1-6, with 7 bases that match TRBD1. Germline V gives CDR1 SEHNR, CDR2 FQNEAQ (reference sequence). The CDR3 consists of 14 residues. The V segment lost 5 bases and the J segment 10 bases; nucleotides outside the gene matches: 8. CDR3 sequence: CASSRMTGPSPLHF. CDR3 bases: TGTGCCAGCAGCCGAATGACAGGGCCCTCACCCCTCCACTTT.

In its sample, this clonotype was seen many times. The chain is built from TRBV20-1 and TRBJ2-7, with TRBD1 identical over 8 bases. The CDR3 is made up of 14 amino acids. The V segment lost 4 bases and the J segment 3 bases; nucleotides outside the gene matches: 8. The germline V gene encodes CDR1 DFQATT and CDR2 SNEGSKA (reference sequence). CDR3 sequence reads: CSATPGTGSYEQYV. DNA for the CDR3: TGCAGTGCTACCCCCGGGACAGGCAGCTACGAGCAGTACGTC.